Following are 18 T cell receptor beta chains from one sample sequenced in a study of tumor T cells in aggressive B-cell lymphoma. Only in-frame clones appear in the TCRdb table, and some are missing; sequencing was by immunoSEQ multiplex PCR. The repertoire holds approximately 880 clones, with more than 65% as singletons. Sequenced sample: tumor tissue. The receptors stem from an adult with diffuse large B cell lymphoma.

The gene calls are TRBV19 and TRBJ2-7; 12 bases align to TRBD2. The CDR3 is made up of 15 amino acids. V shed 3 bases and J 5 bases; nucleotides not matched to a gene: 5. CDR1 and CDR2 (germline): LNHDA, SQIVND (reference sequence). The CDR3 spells CASSMTSGSFDEQYF. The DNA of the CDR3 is TGTGCCAGTAGTATGACTAGCGGGAGTTTCGACGAGCAGTACTTC.

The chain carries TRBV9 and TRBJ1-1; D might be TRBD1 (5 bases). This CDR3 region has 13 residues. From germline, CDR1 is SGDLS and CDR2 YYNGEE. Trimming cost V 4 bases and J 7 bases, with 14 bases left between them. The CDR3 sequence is CASSPGGRGEAFF. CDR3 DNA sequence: TGTGCCAGCAGCCCGGGGGGGAGGGGTGAAGCTTTCTTT.

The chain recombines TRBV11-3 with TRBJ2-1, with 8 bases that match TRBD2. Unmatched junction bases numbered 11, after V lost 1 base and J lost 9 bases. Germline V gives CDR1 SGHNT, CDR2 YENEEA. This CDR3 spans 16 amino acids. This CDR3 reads CASSLVAGGGLGEQFF. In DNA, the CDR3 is TGTGCCAGCAGCTTAGTCGCGGGGGGAGGCTTGGGTGAGCAGTTCTTC.

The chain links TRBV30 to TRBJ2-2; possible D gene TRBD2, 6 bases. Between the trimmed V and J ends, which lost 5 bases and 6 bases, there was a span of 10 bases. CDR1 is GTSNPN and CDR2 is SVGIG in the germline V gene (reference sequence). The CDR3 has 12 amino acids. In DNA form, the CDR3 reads TGTGCCTGGGGTGGAGGGCCCGGGGAGCTGTTTTTT. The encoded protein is CAWGGGPGELFF.

CDR3 DNA: TGTGCCACCTCCCCGGGACTAGCGGGCCTGGCGCAGTATTTT. This sequence encodes CATSPGLAGLAQYF. This chain connects TRBV15 to TRBJ2-3; 12 bases map to TRBD2. Germline assignment: CDR1 LNHNV and CDR2 YYDKDF (reference sequence). The CDR3 is made up of 14 amino acids. The ends lost 8 bases at V and 10 bases at J; junction bases unmatched: 10. Drawing the rest from reference TRBV15 and TRBJ2-3, the complete variable domain is DAMVIQNPRYQVTQFGKPVTLSCSQTLNHNVMYWYQQKSSQAPKLLFHYYDKDFNNEADTPDNFQSRRPNTSFCFLDIRSPGLGDTAMYLCATSPGLAGLAQYFGPGTRLTVL.

CDR3 in amino acids: CASSPGVGRDGYTF. Here the CDR3 DNA reads TGTGCCAGCAGCCCGGGGGTGGGTCGGGACGGCTACACCTTC. This chain uses TRBV5-6 with TRBJ1-2, with D possibly TRBD1 on 5 matching bases. CDR1 is SGHDT and CDR2 is YYEEEE in the germline V gene. This CDR3 comprises 14 residues. V lost 4 bases and J lost 8, with 18 bases in between.

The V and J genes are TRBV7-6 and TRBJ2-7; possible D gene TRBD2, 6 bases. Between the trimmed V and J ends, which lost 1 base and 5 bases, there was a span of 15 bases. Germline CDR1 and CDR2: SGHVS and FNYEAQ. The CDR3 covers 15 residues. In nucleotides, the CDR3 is TGTGCCAGCAGCTTAGTTGGCGGGATTGGGAACGAGCAGTACTTC. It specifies CASSLVGGIGNEQYF.

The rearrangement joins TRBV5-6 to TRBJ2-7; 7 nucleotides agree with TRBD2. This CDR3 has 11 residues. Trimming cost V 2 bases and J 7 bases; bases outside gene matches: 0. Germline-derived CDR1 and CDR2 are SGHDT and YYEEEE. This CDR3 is CASSFGGEQYF. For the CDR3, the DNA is TGTGCCAGCAGCTTCGGGGGGGAGCAGTACTTC.

This CDR3 is CASSPPPGTEAFF. DNA for the CDR3: TGTGCCAGCAGCCCACCCCCAGGCACTGAAGCTTTCTTT. The chain links TRBV7-2 to TRBJ1-1, with D uncertain. The germline CDR1 and CDR2 sequences are SGHTA and FQGNSA. CDR3 length: 13 residues. V gave up 5 bases and J gave up 4 bases, with 11 bases separating them.

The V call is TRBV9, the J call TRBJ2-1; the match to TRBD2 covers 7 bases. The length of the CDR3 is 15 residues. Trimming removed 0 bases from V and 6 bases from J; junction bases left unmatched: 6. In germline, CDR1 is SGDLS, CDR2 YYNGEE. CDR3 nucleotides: TGTGCCAGCAGCGTAGGGGCGGGGGAGGGCAATGAGCAGTTCTTC. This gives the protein CASSVGAGEGNEQFF.

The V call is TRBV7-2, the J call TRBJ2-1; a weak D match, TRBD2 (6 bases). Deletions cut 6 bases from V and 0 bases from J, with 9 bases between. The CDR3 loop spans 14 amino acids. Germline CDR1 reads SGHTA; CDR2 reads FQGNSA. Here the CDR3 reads CASRLASSYNEQFF. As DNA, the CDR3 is TGTGCCAGCAGACTAGCTAGCTCCTACAATGAGCAGTTCTTC.

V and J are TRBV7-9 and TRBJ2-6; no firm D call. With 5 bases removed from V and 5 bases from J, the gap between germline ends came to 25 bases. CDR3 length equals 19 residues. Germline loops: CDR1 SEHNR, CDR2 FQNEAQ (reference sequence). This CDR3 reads CASSRVTYHDKSRANVLTF. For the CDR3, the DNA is TGTGCCAGCAGCCGCGTAACATACCATGACAAAAGTCGGGCCAACGTCCTGACTTTC.

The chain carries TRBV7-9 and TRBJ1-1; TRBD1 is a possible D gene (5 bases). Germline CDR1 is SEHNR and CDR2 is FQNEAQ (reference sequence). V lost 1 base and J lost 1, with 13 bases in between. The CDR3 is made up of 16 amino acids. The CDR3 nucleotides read TGTGCCAGCAGCTTAGTTGGGGGGGGGACGAACACTGAAGCTTTCTTT. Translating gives CASSLVGGGTNTEAFF.

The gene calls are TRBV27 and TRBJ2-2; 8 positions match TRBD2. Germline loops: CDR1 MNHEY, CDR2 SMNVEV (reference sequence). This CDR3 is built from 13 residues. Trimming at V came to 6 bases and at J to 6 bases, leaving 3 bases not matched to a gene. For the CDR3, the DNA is TGTGCCAGCAGCTCGGGACTAGCCGGGGAGCTGTTTTTT. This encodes CASSSGLAGELFF.

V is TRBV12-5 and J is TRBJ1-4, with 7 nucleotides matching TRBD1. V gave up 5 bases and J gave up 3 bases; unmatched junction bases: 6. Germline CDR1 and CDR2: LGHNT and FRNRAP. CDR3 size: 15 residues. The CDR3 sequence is CASGRDRDPNEKLFF. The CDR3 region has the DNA TGTGCTAGTGGTCGAGACAGGGACCCTAATGAAAAACTGTTTTTT.

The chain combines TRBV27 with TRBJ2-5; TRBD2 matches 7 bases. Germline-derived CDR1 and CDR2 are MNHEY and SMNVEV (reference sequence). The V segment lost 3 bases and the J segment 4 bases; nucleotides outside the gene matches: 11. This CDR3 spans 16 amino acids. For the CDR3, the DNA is TGTGCCAGCAGTTTTTCTAGCGGTCGAAGGGGAGAGACCCAGTACTTC. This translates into CASSFSSGRRGETQYF.

In DNA, the CDR3 is TGTGCCATCAGTCTCGACAGGGTGAATGAAAAACTGTTTTTT. Its protein product is CAISLDRVNEKLFF. V is TRBV15 and J is TRBJ1-4, with TRBD1 matching 7 bases. Germline CDR1 reads LNHNV; CDR2 reads YYDKDF (reference sequence). The CDR3 sequence is 14 residues long. Trimming removed 10 bases from V and 5 bases from J; junction bases left unmatched: 10.

The CDR3 loop is CAWSGGTSGSSSDTQYF. CDR3 coding DNA: TGTGCCTGGAGTGGGGGGACTAGCGGGAGTTCGTCAGATACGCAGTATTTT. The chain has TRBV30 and TRBJ2-3; 14 bases match TRBD2. CDR3 length: 17 residues. Per the germline V gene, CDR1 is GTSNPN and CDR2 is SVGIG (reference sequence). V gave up 1 base and J gave up 4 bases; unmatched junction bases: 7.